The entry that follows covers one T cell receptor beta chain sequence. Its antigen is still unknown. The sample comes from a study of monozygotic twins with inflammatory bowel disease. Study outcomes and limitations: TCRbeta diversity (inverse Simpson) was lower in IBD patients than in healthy co-twins.

Each of TCRalpha and TCRbeta cDNA went through two nested PCRs, lasting about 15 and 9 cycles. After re-calling the 5' RACE reads, TCRdb lists one entry per CDR3 protein, DNA absent. Its table records just over 300,000 distinct CDR3 sequences. The CDR3 spans 17 residues. From germline, CDR1 is MNHEY and CDR2 SVGAGI. Sequenced sample: blood. This TCR was sampled from a human donor with ulcerative colitis or Crohn's disease, or a healthy co-twin of an affected twin (not recorded which). The chain uses TRBV6-5 and TRBJ1-1; TCRdb outputs TRBD1, but without DNA this stays unchecked. This CDR3 reads CASSYSIRGSLATEAFF.